This TCR beta chain was identified in a study of breast tumors, draining lymph nodes, adjacent tissues. Trimming cost V 2 bases and J 0 bases; bases outside gene matches: 23. The CDR3 has 22 amino acids. The germline V gene has CDR1 DFQATT and CDR2 SNEGSKA (reference sequence). TCRdb re-derived calls from the multiplex PCR reads in MiXCR, one entry per CDR3 protein. This table holds 200,000 or so distinct CDR3 sequences, roughly 31% found once. This clonotype has more than one count but fewer than ten. Its antigen is as yet unknown. General observations from the study: Tumor repertoires ranked between lymph nodes and nontumor tissue in diversity, with V and J gene preferences.

The lymph nodes were axillary draining lymph nodes from breast cancer patients. This chain joins TRBV20-1 and TRBJ1-5; 9 positions match TRBD1. The sample comprised axillary lymph node tissue. This clonotype originated in a female donor with breast cancer. Some clones in this sample may be carry-over from other donors' samples. DNA of the CDR3: TGCAGTGCTAGACGCCCCGGGACAGGGACCGATTTCCAGGAACTTAGCAATCAGCCCCAGCATTTT. Translation gives CSARRPGTGTDFQELSNQPQHF.